A single sample gave rise to the 19 T cell receptor beta chains below, sequenced in a study of shared clonotypes between healthy human individuals. Profiled with immunoSEQ multiplex PCR; TCRdb holds only in-frame clones, not every one. The sample holds some 500,000 clones, 77% seen once. Sequences were obtained from PBMCs. The receptors shown here come from a woman aged 40 to 50 in good health. Some clones in this sample may be carry-over from other donors' samples.

The rearrangement links TRBV28 to TRBJ2-7, with D unresolved. CDR3 length: 11 residues. Germline lookup yields CDR1 MDHEN and CDR2 SYDVKM. Trimming took off 11 bases at V and 3 bases at J, with 11 bases between the two ends. The CDR3 DNA reads TGTGCCTCCGAGACAAACTACGAGCAGTACTTC. Amino acid sequence: CASETNYEQYF.

With respect to this clone: Other DNA sequences from this sample encode an identical CDR3 as well. The chain combines TRBV7-8 with TRBJ2-7; 9 positions match TRBD2. There are 14 residues in the CDR3. V was pared by 0 bases and J by 4 bases, with 1 base of the junction left unmatched. From germline, CDR1 is SGHVS and CDR2 FQNEAQ. Here the CDR3 DNA reads TGTGCCAGCAGCTTAGCGACTAGCGGTTACGAGCAGTACTTC. Translation: CASSLATSGYEQYF.

The V and J genes are TRBV4-3 and TRBJ2-1, with D possibly TRBD2 on 6 matching bases. V gave up 2 bases and J gave up 8 bases, with 16 bases separating them. Germline loops: CDR1 LGHNA, CDR2 YSLEER. This CDR3 region has 15 residues. CDR3 residues: CASSQLPGEVDEQFF. CDR3 nucleotide sequence: TGCGCCAGCAGCCAACTTCCGGGGGAGGTAGATGAGCAGTTCTTC.

This chain connects TRBV10-3 to TRBJ1-2; D call uncertain. V dropped 2 bases and J dropped 3 bases, with 10 bases sitting between them. The CDR3 length is 14 residues. The germline gives CDR1 ENHRY, CDR2 SYGVKD. CDR3 sequence reads: CAISEAGSYYGYTF. The CDR3 DNA reads TGTGCCATCAGTGAGGCCGGGAGCTACTATGGCTACACCTTC.

The rearrangement links TRBV5-1 to TRBJ2-1; 7 nucleotides align to TRBD1. This CDR3 spans 16 amino acids. Germline V gene data show CDR1 as SGHRS and CDR2 as YFSETQ. The junction had 7 bases not matched to a gene; V was cut back by 0 bases and J by 4 bases. Written as DNA, the CDR3 is TGCGCCAGCAGCTTGGGGGACAGCCTCCAATACAATGAGCAGTTCTTC. It encodes CASSLGDSLQYNEQFF. The entire variable domain, with the rest obtained from reference TRBV5-1 and TRBJ2-1, is as follows: KAGVTQTPRYLIKTRGQQVTLSCSPISGHRSVSWYQQTPGQGLQFLFEYFSETQRNKGNFPGRFSGRQFSNSRSEMNVSTLELGDSALYLCASSLGDSLQYNEQFFGPGTRLTVL.

This clone appeared once. This rearrangement joins TRBV7-9 to TRBJ2-5, with D unclear. This CDR3 contains 15 residues. Deletions cut 0 bases from V and 1 base from J, with 9 bases between. Germline loops: CDR1 SEHNR, CDR2 FQNEAQ (reference sequence). The CDR3 here is CASSLALSPQETQYF. In nucleotides, the CDR3 is TGTGCCAGCAGCTTAGCCCTATCCCCCCAAGAGACCCAGTACTTC.

The chain uses TRBV4-2 and TRBJ2-7, with TRBD2 identical over 10 bases. The CDR3 is made up of 16 amino acids. Unmatched junction bases numbered 11, after V lost 4 bases and J lost 5 bases. The germline V gene encodes CDR1 LGHNA and CDR2 YNFKEQ. For the CDR3, the DNA is TGTGCCAGCAGCCCGCGGACTAGCGGCACCGGGGACGAGCAGTACTTC. It codes for CASSPRTSGTGDEQYF.

The chain couples TRBV28 to TRBJ2-3, with D perhaps being TRBD1 or TRBD2 (5 bases each). This CDR3 is 12 amino acids long. Deletions cut 7 bases from V and 5 bases from J, with 10 bases between. CDR1 is MDHEN, CDR2 SYDVKM, per germline. The CDR3, as DNA: TGTGCCAGCACTACTGGGGGAGATACGCAGTATTTT. Amino acid sequence: CASTTGGDTQYF.

This clone was observed a few times. The chain employs TRBV6-6 and TRBJ2-3; D possibly uses TRBD1 or TRBD2 (5 bases each). The CDR3 has 15 residues. Germline loops: CDR1 MNHNY, CDR2 SVGAGI (reference sequence). The V end was cut by 3 bases, the J end by 3 bases, with 13 bases between. CDR3 sequence reads: CASSYGGEGTDTQYF. CDR3 DNA sequence: TGTGCCAGCAGTTATGGGGGAGAGGGGACAGATACGCAGTATTTT.

The chain's CDR3 is CASSGQTGAMNTEAFF. The CDR3 DNA reads TGTGCCAGCTCAGGCCAGACAGGGGCGATGAACACTGAAGCTTTCTTT. The chain links TRBV18 to TRBJ1-1; 8 bases fit TRBD1. The CDR3 has 16 residues. Trimming took 5 bases from V and 0 from J; bases not matched to a gene: 8. The germline V gene has CDR1 KGHSH and CDR2 LQKENI.

V is TRBV30 and J is TRBJ2-2; TRBD1 might be the D (5 bases). The length of the CDR3 is 13 residues. Germline CDR1 is GTSNPN and CDR2 is SVGIG (reference sequence). The V and J ends lost 4 bases and 1 base respectively, with 7 bases between them. The CDR3 sequence is CAWMQGNTGELFF. In DNA, the CDR3 is TGTGCCTGGATGCAGGGGAACACCGGGGAGCTGTTTTTT.

In this sample, this clone turned up many times. Other DNA variants within this sample encode the same CDR3. The V call is TRBV19, the J call TRBJ2-2, with no clear D. Germline CDR1 and CDR2: LNHDA and SQIVND (reference sequence). The CDR3 totals 14 residues. V lost 8 bases and J lost 4, with 14 bases in between. As DNA, the CDR3 is TGTGCCAGTTCCGGGTGGTTGGGCACCGGGGAGCTGTTTTTT. Its translation is CASSGWLGTGELFF.

This clone was seen once. This chain uses TRBV4-2 with TRBJ2-5; D might be TRBD2 (6 bases). The CDR3 spans 15 residues. CDR1 and CDR2 (germline): LGHNA, YNFKEQ. Trimming removed 0 bases at V and 5 bases at J, with 13 bases between. The CDR3 spells CASSQDPGEGETQYF. CDR3 coding DNA: TGTGCCAGCAGCCAAGATCCGGGAGAAGGGGAGACCCAGTACTTC.

The chain has TRBV5-1 and TRBJ1-4; unclear D gene. Germline V lookup: CDR1 SGHRS, CDR2 YFSETQ. Trimming stripped 3 bases from V and 0 bases from J, with 15 bases between. This CDR3 comprises 17 residues. The CDR3 reads CASSSPLGSATNEKLFF. The CDR3, as DNA: TGCGCCAGCAGCTCCCCATTGGGATCTGCAACTAATGAAAAACTGTTTTTT.

This clone was observed a few times. The rearrangement links TRBV1 to TRBJ2-5. TRBV1 is a pseudogene. The CDR3 runs 15 residues. In DNA, the CDR3 is TGCACCAGCAGCAAGGGGGGAGAAGCATGGGAGACCCAGTACTTC. Translated: CTSSKGGEAWETQYF.

V and J are TRBV2 and TRBJ1-4; TRBD1 matches 7 bases. Unmatched junction bases numbered 9, after V lost 6 bases and J lost 8 bases. The CDR3 loop spans 14 amino acids. Germline values: CDR1 SNHLY, CDR2 FYNNEI. CDR3 DNA sequence: TGTGCCAGCAGGGACGACAGGGAAGGGGAAAAACTGTTTTTT. Protein: CASRDDREGEKLFF.

CDR3 residues: CASSFKDSLSGNTIYF. CDR3 nucleotides: TGTGCCAGCAGCTTTAAGGACAGCCTCTCTGGAAACACCATATATTTT. V usage is TRBV7-9 and J usage is TRBJ1-3, with TRBD1 as a possible D gene (6 bases). V was cut by 3 bases and J by 0 bases, with 12 bases left in between. CDR3 size: 16 residues. Per germline, CDR1 SEHNR and CDR2 FQNEAQ (reference sequence). Full variable domain (rest looked up from reference TRBV7-9 and TRBJ1-3): DTGVSQNPRHKITKRGQNVTFRCDPISEHNRLYWYRQTLGQGPEFLTYFQNEAQLEKSRLLSDRFSAERPKGSFSTLEIQRTEQGDSAMYLCASSFKDSLSGNTIYFGEGSWLTVV.

As for this clone: It differs at one base from a far larger clone, so likely a read error. This CDR3 is also generated by other DNA sequences in the sample. This chain links TRBV4-2 with TRBJ1-1, with D unresolved. The CDR3 is made up of 13 amino acids. Germline V gene data show CDR1 as LGHNA and CDR2 as YNFKEQ. CDR3 sequence reads: CASSQGPPTEAFF. DNA for the CDR3: TGTGCCAGCAGCCAAGGGCCCCCGACTGAGGCTTTCTTT.

Notes on this clone: The same CDR3 arises from other DNA sequences in this sample as well. The V and J genes are TRBV7-2 and TRBJ2-5, with D uncertain. The end of the DNA aligns better with TRBJ2-7, so the J call may be wrong. The V gene's germline CDR1 is SGHTA and CDR2 FQGNSA. There are 13 residues in the CDR3. The CDR3 loop is CASSSGESYEQYF. The CDR3 nucleotides are TGTGCCAGCAGCTCTGGAGAGTCCTACGAGCAGTACTTC.